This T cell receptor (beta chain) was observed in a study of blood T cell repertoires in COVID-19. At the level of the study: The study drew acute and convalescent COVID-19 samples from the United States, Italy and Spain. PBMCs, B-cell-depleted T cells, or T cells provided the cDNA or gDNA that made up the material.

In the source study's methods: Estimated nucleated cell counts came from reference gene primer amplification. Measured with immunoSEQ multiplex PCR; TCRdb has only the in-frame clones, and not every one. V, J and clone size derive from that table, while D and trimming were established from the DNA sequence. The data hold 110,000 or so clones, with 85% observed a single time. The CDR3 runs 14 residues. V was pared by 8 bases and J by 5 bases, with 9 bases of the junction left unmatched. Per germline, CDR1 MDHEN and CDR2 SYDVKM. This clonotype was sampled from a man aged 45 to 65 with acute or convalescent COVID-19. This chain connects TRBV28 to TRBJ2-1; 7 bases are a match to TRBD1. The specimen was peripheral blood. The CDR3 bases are TGTGCCAGCCTCCGGGACAGCGGCCACAATGAGCAGTTCTTC. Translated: CASLRDSGHNEQFF.